The 28 T cell receptor beta chains listed next were all sequenced from one sample in a study of blood T cell repertoires in COVID-19. TCRdb's copy holds only in-frame clones and misses some; the assay was immunoSEQ multiplex PCR. The sample holds about 73,000 clones, 83% seen once. Specimen: peripheral blood. The origin of the receptors is an older woman with acute or convalescent COVID-19.

As regards this clone: Other DNA sequences in this sample translate to the same CDR3. The V gene is TRBV19, the J gene TRBJ1-3, with D tentatively TRBD1 (6 bases). Per germline, CDR1 LNHDA and CDR2 SQIVND (reference sequence). Trimming left V 1 base short and J 1 base short, with 8 bases between. The CDR3 is 15 residues long. The CDR3 is CASSIGGGSGNTIYF. The CDR3 coding sequence is TGTGCCAGTAGTATAGGAGGGGGTTCTGGAAACACCATATATTTT.

The chain recombines TRBV5-1 with TRBJ1-2; D uncertain. From germline, CDR1 is SGHRS and CDR2 YFSETQ. The V end lost 3 bases, the J end lost 8 bases, and 11 bases lay between the germline ends. The CDR3 contains 12 residues. The CDR3 protein is CASSSTYGGYTF. CDR3 sequence (DNA): TGCGCCAGCAGCTCAACTTACGGGGGCTACACCTTC. Combining the CDR3 with reference TRBV5-1 and TRBJ1-2 gives the whole variable domain KAGVTQTPRYLIKTRGQQVTLSCSPISGHRSVSWYQQTPGQGLQFLFEYFSETQRNKGNFPGRFSGRQFSNSRSEMNVSTLELGDSALYLCASSSTYGGYTFGSGTRLTVV.

This chain links TRBV7-3 with TRBJ2-5; D is perhaps TRBD2 (6 bases). The CDR3 extends over 15 amino acids. With 6 bases removed from V and 2 bases from J, the gap between germline ends came to 16 bases. CDR1 SGHTA and CDR2 FQGTGA come from the germline V gene. CDR3 nucleotide sequence: TGTGCCAGCAGGAAACGGGGGTCCGCACAAGAGACCCAGTACTTC. Its translation: CASRKRGSAQETQYF.

This chain connects TRBV5-1 to TRBJ2-1; TRBD2 agrees at 14 bases. Germline V gene lookup returns CDR1 SGHRS and CDR2 YFSETQ. The CDR3 extends over 16 amino acids. V trimming: 4 bases; J trimming: 7 bases; junction bases outside the gene matches: 7. The CDR3 is CASSPGGTSGGNEQFF. The CDR3 bases are TGCGCCAGCAGCCCTGGGGGGACTAGCGGGGGTAATGAGCAGTTCTTC.

This rearrangement joins TRBV5-1 to TRBJ2-7, with TRBD1 matching 7 bases. Germline CDR1 SGHRS, CDR2 YFSETQ. Germline trimming cut 1 base from V and 0 bases from J; bases unmatched to any gene: 7. The CDR3 spans 16 residues. As DNA, the CDR3 is TGCGCCAGCAGCTTGACCGGGACAGCCTTCTCCTACGAGCAGTACTTC. It encodes CASSLTGTAFSYEQYF.

Here the CDR3 reads CASSKDRGVWSGYTF. The DNA of the CDR3 is TGTGCCAGCAGTAAGGACAGGGGCGTTTGGTCTGGCTACACCTTC. This rearrangement joins TRBV27 to TRBJ1-2, with 9 bases matching TRBD1. In germline, CDR1 is MNHEY, CDR2 SMNVEV (reference sequence). V lost 5 bases to trimming and J lost 7 bases; unmatched junction nucleotides: 11. This CDR3 comprises 15 residues.

The chain uses TRBV5-1 and TRBJ2-4; TRBD1 might be the D (5 bases). This CDR3 has 16 amino acids. The V end was cut by 3 bases, the J end by 0 bases, with 13 bases between. CDR1 and CDR2 from the germline V gene are SGHRS and YFSETQ. The CDR3 reads CASSSTSQGAKNIQYF. The CDR3 region has the DNA TGCGCCAGCAGCTCAACCTCCCAGGGAGCCAAAAACATTCAGTACTTC.

The rearrangement joins TRBV7-9 to TRBJ2-1; 12 bases are a match to TRBD1. The junction had 6 bases not matched to a gene; V was cut back by 5 bases and J by 10 bases. The CDR3 covers 14 residues. Germline CDR1 and CDR2: SEHNR and FQNEAQ (reference sequence). CDR3 region: CASSRSGTGGEQFF. DNA of the CDR3: TGTGCCAGCAGCCGGTCCGGGACAGGGGGCGAGCAGTTCTTC.

This chain joins TRBV27 and TRBJ2-7, with TRBD1 matching 10 bases. CDR1 is MNHEY and CDR2 is SMNVEV in the germline V gene (reference sequence). The CDR3 runs to 15 residues. V shed 4 bases, J shed 4 bases, and the junction held 7 bases outside the gene matches. The CDR3 DNA is TGTGCCAGCAGTTCGCCGGGACAGGGGACGTACGAGCAGTACTTC. Residues: CASSSPGQGTYEQYF.

This clone appeared once. The genes are TRBV9 and TRBJ2-3; maybe TRBD2 (7 bases). V lost 4 bases to trimming and J lost 1 base, with 22 bases between them. The CDR3 is made up of 18 amino acids. Germline V lookup: CDR1 SGDLS, CDR2 YYNGEE. The CDR3 here is CASSPRGGGAGRTDTQYF. The CDR3 DNA is TGTGCCAGCAGCCCCCGAGGAGGGGGGGCAGGGCGCACAGATACGCAGTATTTT.

The chain carries TRBV2 and TRBJ1-6, with a possible D match to TRBD1 (6 bases). Trimming removed 7 bases at V and 10 bases at J, with 11 bases between. This CDR3 comprises 12 residues. Per germline, CDR1 SNHLY and CDR2 FYNNEI. CDR3 loop: CASTGVGSPLHF. The CDR3 DNA reads as TGTGCCAGCACAGGGGTTGGGTCACCCCTCCACTTT. The full variable domain, with the rest looked up from reference TRBV2 and TRBJ1-6, is EPEVTQTPSHQVTQMGQEVILRCVPISNHLYFYWYRQILGQKVEFLVSFYNNEISEKSEIFDDQFSVERPDGSNFTLKIRSTKLEDSAMYFCASTGVGSPLHFGNGTRLTVT.

This clone showed up just a few times. This chain connects TRBV9 to TRBJ1-3, with D possibly TRBD1 on 5 matching bases. This CDR3 region has 14 residues. Looked up from germline, CDR1 is SGDLS and CDR2 is YYNGEE. The V end was cut by 9 bases, the J end by 2 bases, with 15 bases between. The CDR3 nucleotides are TGTGCCACTGCCAGGGCTGCAGCTGGAAACACCATATATTTT. Amino acid sequence: CATARAAAGNTIYF. Based on the CDR3 plus reference TRBV9 and TRBJ1-3, the full variable domain is DSGVTQTPKHLITATGQRVTLRCSPRSGDLSVYWYQQSLDQGLQFLIQYYNGEERAKGNILERFSAQQFPDLHSELNLSSLELGDSALYFCATARAAAGNTIYFGEGSWLTVV.

This clone was detected once. The chain employs TRBV27 and TRBJ1-2; TRBD1 aligns across 9 bases. The CDR3 covers 15 residues. Trimming cost V 6 bases and J 4 bases; bases outside gene matches: 9. The germline CDR1 and CDR2 sequences are MNHEY and SMNVEV (reference sequence). The CDR3 loop is CASRSLGTGSYGYTF. CDR3 nucleotide sequence: TGTGCCAGCAGATCACTTGGGACAGGGTCCTATGGCTACACCTTC.

The chain links TRBV29-1 to TRBJ1-1; D possibly corresponds to TRBD1 (5 bases). The CDR3 runs 12 residues. V was trimmed by 5 bases and J by 1 base, leaving 8 bases between them. Germline values: CDR1 SQVTM, CDR2 ANQGSEA. CDR3 coding DNA: TGCAGCGTTAACCAGGGGAACACTGAAGCTTTCTTT. Its translation is CSVNQGNTEAFF.

The chain carries TRBV19 and TRBJ2-1; 8 bases line up with TRBD1. Germline CDR1 and CDR2: LNHDA and SQIVND (reference sequence). V gave up 1 base and J gave up 7 bases; unmatched junction bases: 6. The CDR3 runs to 15 residues. This chain's CDR3 is CASSIGQGAWNEQFF. In DNA form, the CDR3 reads TGTGCCAGTAGTATAGGCCAGGGGGCTTGGAATGAGCAGTTCTTC. Full variable domain (missing parts from reference TRBV19 and TRBJ2-1): DGGITQSPKYLFRKEGQNVTLSCEQNLNHDAMYWYRQDPGQGLRLIYYSQIVNDFQKGDIAEGYSVSREKKESFPLTVTSAQKNPTAFYLCASSIGQGAWNEQFFGPGTRLTVL.

This chain links TRBV19 with TRBJ1-2; 9 bases agree with TRBD1. V gave up 4 bases and J gave up 2 bases; unmatched junction bases: 2. The germline CDR1 and CDR2 sequences are LNHDA and SQIVND (reference sequence). The CDR3 is 14 residues long. The CDR3 is CASSKGQGNYGYTF. The CDR3 region has the DNA TGTGCCAGTAGTAAGGGACAGGGCAACTATGGCTACACCTTC.

The chain combines TRBV2 with TRBJ2-2; 9 nucleotides line up with TRBD1. Germline V CDR1 and CDR2: SNHLY, FYNNEI. The junction had 2 bases not matched to a gene; V was cut back by 9 bases and J by 0 bases. The CDR3 covers 14 residues. CDR3 bases: TGTGCCAGTCGGACAGGGGCGAACACCGGGGAGCTGTTTTTT. Translating it yields CASRTGANTGELFF.

The chain employs TRBV6-5 and TRBJ2-7, with TRBD1 matching over 10 bases. The CDR3 sequence is 15 residues long. Looked up from germline, CDR1 is MNHEY and CDR2 is SVGAGI. V lost 6 bases, J lost 3 bases, and 8 bases stayed unmatched. The CDR3 reads CASRRSGTGDYEQYF. CDR3 nucleotides: TGTGCCAGCAGGAGGTCCGGGACAGGGGACTACGAGCAGTACTTC.

The chain carries TRBV10-1 and TRBJ1-1, with D perhaps matching TRBD1 (5 bases). Germline V CDR1 and CDR2: WNHNN, SYGVQD (reference sequence). The CDR3 spans 14 residues. Deletions cut 2 bases from V and 5 bases from J, with 12 bases between. CDR3 bases: TGCGCCAGCAGTGAGCATGGGGGGGGGACTGAAGCTTTCTTT. Its protein is CASSEHGGGTEAFF.

This clone was found once. The chain joins TRBV15 to TRBJ1-4; D not certain. CDR1 and CDR2 from the germline V gene are LNHNV and YYDKDF (reference sequence). The CDR3 length is 18 residues. Trimming pared 1 base from V and 0 bases from J, leaving 15 bases between. The CDR3 protein is CATSRGLTRSATNEKLFF. In DNA form, the CDR3 reads TGTGCCACCAGCAGAGGGTTGACGCGGAGTGCAACTAATGAAAAACTGTTTTTT.

The chain combines TRBV7-3 with TRBJ1-4; maybe TRBD1 (6 bases). Looked up from germline, CDR1 is SGHTA and CDR2 is FQGTGA. The CDR3 sequence is 14 residues long. V was pared by 2 bases and J by 11 bases, with 15 bases between. The CDR3 loop reads CASSLQQGSGKLFF. Here the CDR3 DNA reads TGTGCCAGCAGCTTACAACAGGGAAGTGGGAAACTGTTTTTT.

This clone was detected once. The gene calls are TRBV9 and TRBJ1-3, with TRBD1 as a possible D gene (5 bases). CDR1 SGDLS and CDR2 YYNGEE come from the germline V gene. The CDR3 is made up of 13 amino acids. V was shortened by 2 bases and J by 8 bases, with 11 bases between the two germline ends. The CDR3 DNA follows: TGTGCCAGCAGCGTGGGGGGAGGGGACACCATATATTTT. This encodes CASSVGGGDTIYF.

The chain uses TRBV19 and TRBJ1-5, with 10 bases lining up with TRBD1. This CDR3 is 12 amino acids long. Looked up from germline, CDR1 is LNHDA and CDR2 is SQIVND (reference sequence). The J segment lost 7 bases and the V segment lost 9 bases, leaving 3 bases of the junction unmatched. The CDR3, as DNA: TGTGCCAGCCGACAGGGGGCGCAGCCCCAGCATTTT. As protein: CASRQGAQPQHF.

The genes are TRBV3-1 (or the pseudogene TRBV3-2) and TRBJ2-4; 7 bases agree with TRBD1. This CDR3 spans 18 amino acids. V lost 0 bases to trimming and J lost 2 bases; unmatched junction nucleotides: 10. Germline V gene sequence: CDR1 LGHDT, CDR2 YNNKEL (reference sequence). CDR3 nucleotide sequence: TGTGCCAGCAGCCAAGATGAAGGCAGCAGGGGGTCCAAAAACATTCAGTACTTC. It is translated as CASSQDEGSRGSKNIQYF.

The chain links TRBV5-8 to TRBJ1-5; the D gene is possibly TRBD1 (6 bases). V lost 2 bases, J lost 0 bases, and 15 bases lay in between. The CDR3 is 17 residues long. Germline CDR1 is SGHTS and CDR2 is YDEGEE. CDR3 coding DNA: TGTGCCAGCAGCTTTCAGGGGTCAGGGTATAGCAATCAGCCCCAGCATTTT. Translating it yields CASSFQGSGYSNQPQHF.

This chain joins TRBV7-2 and TRBJ2-7, with TRBD1 identical over 7 bases. Looked up from germline, CDR1 is SGHTA and CDR2 is FQGNSA. V shed 7 bases and J 3 bases; nucleotides not matched to a gene: 9. The CDR3 loop spans 14 amino acids. Here the CDR3 DNA reads TGTGCCAGCACCATAGGGGGCTCCGACTACGAGCAGTACTTC. Translation: CASTIGGSDYEQYF. The full variable domain, in which reference TRBV7-2 and TRBJ2-7 provide the parts outside the CDR3, is GAGVSQSPSNKVTEKGKDVELRCDPISGHTALYWYRQSLGQGLEFLIYFQGNSAPDKSGLPSDRFSAERTGGSVSTLTIQRTQQEDSAVYLCASTIGGSDYEQYFGPGTRLTVT.

The chain has TRBV7-7 and TRBJ2-1; 9 bases agree with TRBD1. Germline values: CDR1 SSHAT, CDR2 FNYEAQ (reference sequence). V shed 3 bases, J shed 7 bases, and the junction held 13 bases outside the gene matches. This CDR3 has 17 residues. The CDR3 nucleotides are TGTGCCAGCAGCTTTTCCCCCCCCGGGACAGGGCCGAATGAGCAGTTCTTC. Translating gives CASSFSPPGTGPNEQFF.

The rearrangement links TRBV6-5 to TRBJ1-2; 7 nucleotides line up with TRBD1. V gave up 11 bases and J gave up 4 bases; unmatched junction bases: 7. Germline assignment: CDR1 MNHEY and CDR2 SVGAGI. This CDR3 region has 12 residues. CDR3 in amino acids: CARRDRTYGYTF. The CDR3 DNA reads TGTGCCCGGAGGGACAGAACCTATGGCTACACCTTC.